This T cell receptor beta chain was identified in a study of T cell responses to AZD1222 COVID-19 vaccine. Only in-frame clones appear in the TCRdb table, and some are missing; sequencing was by immunoSEQ multiplex PCR. The sample yields 110,000 or so clones, roughly 90% seen once. Germline V gives CDR1 SGHTA, CDR2 FQGNSA. The CDR3 is 17 residues long. V was pared by 5 bases and J by 8 bases, with 15 bases of the junction left unmatched. The clonotype was recovered from an adult who received the MenACWY meningococcal vaccine as a control. The chain has TRBV7-2 and TRBJ1-4; 9 bases line up with TRBD1. The specimen was peripheral blood, collected 28 days after the second dose of the MenACWY control vaccine. The CDR3 sequence is CASSLGQGFSFGEKLFF. The CDR3 coding sequence is TGTGCCAGCAGCCTGGGACAGGGTTTTTCCTTTGGGGAAAAACTGTTTTTT.